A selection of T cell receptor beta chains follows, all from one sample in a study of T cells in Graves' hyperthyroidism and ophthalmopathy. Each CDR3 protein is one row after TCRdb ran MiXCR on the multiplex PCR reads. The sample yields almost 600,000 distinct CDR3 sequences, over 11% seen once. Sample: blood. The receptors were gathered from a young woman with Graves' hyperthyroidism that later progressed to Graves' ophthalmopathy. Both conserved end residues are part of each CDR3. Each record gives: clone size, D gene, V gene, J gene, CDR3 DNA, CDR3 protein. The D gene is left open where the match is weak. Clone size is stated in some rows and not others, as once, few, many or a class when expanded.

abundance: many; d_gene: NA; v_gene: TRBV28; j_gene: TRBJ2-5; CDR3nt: TGTGCCAGCAGTTCCCCTCGGGGGGCACAAGAGACCCAGTACTTC; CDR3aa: CASSSPRGAQETQYF
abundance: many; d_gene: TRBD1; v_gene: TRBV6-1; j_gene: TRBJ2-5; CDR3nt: TGTGCCAGCAGTGAGAACACAGGGGGAGAGACCCAGTACTTC; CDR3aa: CASSENTGGETQYF
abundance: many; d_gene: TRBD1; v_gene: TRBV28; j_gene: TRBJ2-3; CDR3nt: TGTGCCAGCACCCGGGACAGGGACACAGATACGCAGTATTTT; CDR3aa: CASTRDRDTDTQYF
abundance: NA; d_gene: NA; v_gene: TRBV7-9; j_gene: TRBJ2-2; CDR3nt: TGTGCCAGCAGCTTGACCAGGGCGAACACCGGGGAGCTGTTTTTT; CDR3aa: CASSLTRANTGELFF
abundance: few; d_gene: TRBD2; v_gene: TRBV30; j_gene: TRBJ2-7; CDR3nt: TGTGCCTGGGCTACGGGCGGGAGCTCCTACGAGCAGTACTTC; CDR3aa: CAWATGGSSYEQYF
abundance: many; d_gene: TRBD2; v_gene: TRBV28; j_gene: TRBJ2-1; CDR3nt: TGTGCCAGCTATCCTACATGGCGGGTCCCTAGCGGGAGGGCCCCGTCGGGCAATGAGCAGTTCTTC; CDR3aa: CASYPTWRVPSGRAPSGNEQFF
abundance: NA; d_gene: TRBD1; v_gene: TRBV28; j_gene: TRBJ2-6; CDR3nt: TGTGCCATCGGTCCGGGACAGGGTAACGGGGCCAACGTCCTGACTTTC; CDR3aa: CAIGPGQGNGANVLTF
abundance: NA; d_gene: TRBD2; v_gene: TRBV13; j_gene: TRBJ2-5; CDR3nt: TGTGCCACCTCTAGCGGGAGGGCCCGGGAGACCCAGTACTTC; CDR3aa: CATSSGRARETQYF
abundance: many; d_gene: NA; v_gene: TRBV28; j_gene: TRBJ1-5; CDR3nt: TGTGCCAGCAGTTCAGGACAGCTCAATCAGCCCCAGCATTTT; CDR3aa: CASSSGQLNQPQHF
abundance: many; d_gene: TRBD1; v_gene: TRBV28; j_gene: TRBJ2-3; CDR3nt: TGTGCCAGCAGTTTACTCCCCGGACAGGGAAGCACAGATACGCAGTATTTT; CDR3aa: CASSLLPGQGSTDTQYF
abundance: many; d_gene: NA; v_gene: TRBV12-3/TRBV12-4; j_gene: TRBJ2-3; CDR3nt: TGTGCCAGCAGTTTAGTGAGAAGAGATACGCAGTATTTT; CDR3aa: CASSLVRRDTQYF
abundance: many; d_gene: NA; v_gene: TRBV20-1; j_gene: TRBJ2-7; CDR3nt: TGCAGTGCTAGACAGGCAAGACGTTCCTACGAGCAGTACTTC; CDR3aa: CSARQARRSYEQYF
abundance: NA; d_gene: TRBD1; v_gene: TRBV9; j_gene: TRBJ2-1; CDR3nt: TGTGCCAGCAGCGTAGTGACAGGGGTACATGAGCAGTTCTTC; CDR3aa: CASSVVTGVHEQFF
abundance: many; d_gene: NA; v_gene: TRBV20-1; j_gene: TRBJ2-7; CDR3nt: TGCAGTGCTCTACCGGGTCGGCCTGACACCTACGAGCAGTACTTC; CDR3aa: CSALPGRPDTYEQYF
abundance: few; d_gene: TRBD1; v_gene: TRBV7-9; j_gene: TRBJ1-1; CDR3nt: TGTGCCAGCAGCTTAGGGCGATTGGGACAGGGAGCGAGAACTGAAGCTTTCTTT; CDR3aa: CASSLGRLGQGARTEAFF
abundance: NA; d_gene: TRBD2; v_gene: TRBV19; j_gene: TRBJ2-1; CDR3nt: TGTGCCAGTACTCTTACCGGGACTAGCGGGGCAGGGGAGCAGTTCTTC; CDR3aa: CASTLTGTSGAGEQFF
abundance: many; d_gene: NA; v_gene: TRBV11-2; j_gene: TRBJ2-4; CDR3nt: TGTGCCAGCAGCTTTTCCCTGGGGGGCGAGGCCAAAAACATTCAGTACTTC; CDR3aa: CASSFSLGGEAKNIQYF
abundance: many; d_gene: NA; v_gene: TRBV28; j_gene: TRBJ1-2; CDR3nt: TGTGCCAGCAGTTCTACCTATGGCTACACCTTC; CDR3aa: CASSSTYGYTF
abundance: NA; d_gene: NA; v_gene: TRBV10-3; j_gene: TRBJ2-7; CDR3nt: TGTGCCATCAGCCCTACCGGGACCGCTGAGCAGTACTTC; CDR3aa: CAISPTGTAEQYF
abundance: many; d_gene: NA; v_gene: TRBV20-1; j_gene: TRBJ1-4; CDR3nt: TGCAGTGCGGGGAGACCGGGGACGGAAAAACTGTTTTTT; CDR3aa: CSAGRPGTEKLFF
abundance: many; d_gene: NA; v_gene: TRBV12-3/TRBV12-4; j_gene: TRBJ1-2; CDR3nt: TGTGCCAGCAGCGGACGACAGGACTATGGCTACACCTTC; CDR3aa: CASSGRQDYGYTF
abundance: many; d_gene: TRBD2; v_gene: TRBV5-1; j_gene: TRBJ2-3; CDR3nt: TGCGCCAGCAGCCCGGGAGGGACTAGCGGGAGCACAGATACGCAGTATTTT; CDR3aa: CASSPGGTSGSTDTQYF
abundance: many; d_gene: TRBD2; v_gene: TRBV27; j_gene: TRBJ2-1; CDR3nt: TGTGCCAGCAGTGGACGACTAGCGGGAGGGCCAGAGCAGTTCTTC; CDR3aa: CASSGRLAGGPEQFF
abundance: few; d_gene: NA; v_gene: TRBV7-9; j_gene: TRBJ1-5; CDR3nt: TGTGCCAGCAGCGACGACACTTATAGCAATCAGCCCCAGCATTTT; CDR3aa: CASSDDTYSNQPQHF
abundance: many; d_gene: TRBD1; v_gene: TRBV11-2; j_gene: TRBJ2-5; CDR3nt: TGTGCCAGCAGCTTATATCCGACAGGGGGGCAAGAGACCCAGTACTTC; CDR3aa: CASSLYPTGGQETQYF
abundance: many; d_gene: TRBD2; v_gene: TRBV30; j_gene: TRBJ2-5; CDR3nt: TGTGCCTGGAGTGTAGGGACTAGCGGAGCCCAAGAGACCCAGTACTTC; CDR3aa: CAWSVGTSGAQETQYF
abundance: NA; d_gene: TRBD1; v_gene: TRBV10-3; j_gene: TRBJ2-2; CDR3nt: TGTGCCATCAAACCCGGGACAGGGGCCTCTTTGGGGACCGGGGAGCTGTTTTTT; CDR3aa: CAIKPGTGASLGTGELFF
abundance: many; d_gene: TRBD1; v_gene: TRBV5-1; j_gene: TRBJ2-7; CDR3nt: TGCGCCAGCAGCGTGGGACAGGCAAACTACGAGCAGTACTTC; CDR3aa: CASSVGQANYEQYF
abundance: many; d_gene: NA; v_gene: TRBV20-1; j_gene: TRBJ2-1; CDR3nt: TGCAGTGCTAGCGAACTTACAGGGCGGAATGAGCAGTTCTTC; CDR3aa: CSASELTGRNEQFF
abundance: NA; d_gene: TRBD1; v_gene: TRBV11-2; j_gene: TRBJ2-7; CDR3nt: TGTGCCAGTCAGGGACAGGGTTGGCACGAGCAGTACTTC; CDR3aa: CASQGQGWHEQYF
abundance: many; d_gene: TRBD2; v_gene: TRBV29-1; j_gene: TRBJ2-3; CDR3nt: TGCAGCGTTCTACTAGCGGGAGATAGGTATACGCAGTATTTT; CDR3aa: CSVLLAGDRYTQYF
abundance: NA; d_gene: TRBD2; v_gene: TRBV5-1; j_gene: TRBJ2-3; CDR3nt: TGCGCCAGCAGCTTGGAGGCTAGCGGGACGTCAGATACGCATTATTTT; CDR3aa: CASSLEASGTSDTHYF
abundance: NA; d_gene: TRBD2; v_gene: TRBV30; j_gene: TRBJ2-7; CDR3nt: TGTGCCTGGACACGGACTAGCGGGTTTAACTACGAGCAGTACTTC; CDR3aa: CAWTRTSGFNYEQYF
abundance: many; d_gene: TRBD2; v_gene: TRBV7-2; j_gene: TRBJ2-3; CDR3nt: TGTGCTACCAATCAGGGCCCAGCGGGAGTGGGAGATACGCAGTATTTT; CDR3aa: CATNQGPAGVGDTQYF
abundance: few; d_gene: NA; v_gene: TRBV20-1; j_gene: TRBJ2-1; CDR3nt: TGCAGTGCTAGAGCGGGGGGTTGGGCCCAAAGGGACAGCTCCTACAATGAGCAGTTCTTC; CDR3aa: CSARAGGWAQRDSSYNEQFF
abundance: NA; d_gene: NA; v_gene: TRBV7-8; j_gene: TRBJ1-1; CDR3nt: TGTGCCAGCACCCGTTCGGGAGGGTCGAACACTGAAGCTTTCTTT; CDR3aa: CASTRSGGSNTEAFF
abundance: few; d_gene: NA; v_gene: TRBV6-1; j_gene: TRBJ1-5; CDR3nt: TGTGCCAGCAGTCCCGTGAGGGGCGGCAATCAGCCCCAGCATTTT; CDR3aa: CASSPVRGGNQPQHF
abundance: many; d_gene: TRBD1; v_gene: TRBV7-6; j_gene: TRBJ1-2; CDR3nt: TGTGCCAGCAGCTCGGGACAGCAGTATGGCTACACCTTC; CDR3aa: CASSSGQQYGYTF
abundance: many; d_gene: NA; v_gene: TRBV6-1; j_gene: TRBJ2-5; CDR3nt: TGTGCCACCCACCCTACCGGGGGCGGGGAGACCCAGTACTTC; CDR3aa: CATHPTGGGETQYF
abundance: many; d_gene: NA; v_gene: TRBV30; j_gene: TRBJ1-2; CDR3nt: TGTGCCTGGACCGACGGGGCCTATGGCTACACCTTC; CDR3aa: CAWTDGAYGYTF
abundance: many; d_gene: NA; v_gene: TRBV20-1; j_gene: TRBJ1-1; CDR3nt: TGCAGTGCTAGAGTAGACTACACTGAAGCTTTCTTT; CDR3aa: CSARVDYTEAFF
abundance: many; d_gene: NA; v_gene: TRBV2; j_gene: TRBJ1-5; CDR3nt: TGTGCCAGCAGGGCAGGGGTAAGGCAGCCCCAGCATTTT; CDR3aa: CASRAGVRQPQHF
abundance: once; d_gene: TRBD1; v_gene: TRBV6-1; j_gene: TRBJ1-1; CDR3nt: TGTGCCAGCAGCCCCGCTGTGACAGGGGACGGGGGGGAGAACACTGAAGCTTTCTTT; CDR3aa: CASSPAVTGDGGENTEAFF
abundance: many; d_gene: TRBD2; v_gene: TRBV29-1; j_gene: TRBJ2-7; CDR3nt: TGCAGCGTTGGGGGACTAGCGGGCTACGAGCAGTACTTC; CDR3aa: CSVGGLAGYEQYF
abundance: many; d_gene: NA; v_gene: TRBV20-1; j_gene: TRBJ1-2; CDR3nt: TGCAGTGCTAGAGACACGGACAGCTATGGCTACACCTTC; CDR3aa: CSARDTDSYGYTF
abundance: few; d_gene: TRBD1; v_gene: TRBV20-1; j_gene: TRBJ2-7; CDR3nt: TGCAGTGCTAGAGACCCCAGGGACAGGGGGTACTCCTACGAGCAGTACTTC; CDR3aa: CSARDPRDRGYSYEQYF
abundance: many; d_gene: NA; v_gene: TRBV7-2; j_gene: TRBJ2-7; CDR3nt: TGTGCCAGCAGCTTAGTACAGGTCTCCTACGAGCAGTACTTC; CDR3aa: CASSLVQVSYEQYF
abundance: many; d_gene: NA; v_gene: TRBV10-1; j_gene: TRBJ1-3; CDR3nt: TGCGCCAGCAGTGAAAGTTTTGGAAACACCATATATTTT; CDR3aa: CASSESFGNTIYF